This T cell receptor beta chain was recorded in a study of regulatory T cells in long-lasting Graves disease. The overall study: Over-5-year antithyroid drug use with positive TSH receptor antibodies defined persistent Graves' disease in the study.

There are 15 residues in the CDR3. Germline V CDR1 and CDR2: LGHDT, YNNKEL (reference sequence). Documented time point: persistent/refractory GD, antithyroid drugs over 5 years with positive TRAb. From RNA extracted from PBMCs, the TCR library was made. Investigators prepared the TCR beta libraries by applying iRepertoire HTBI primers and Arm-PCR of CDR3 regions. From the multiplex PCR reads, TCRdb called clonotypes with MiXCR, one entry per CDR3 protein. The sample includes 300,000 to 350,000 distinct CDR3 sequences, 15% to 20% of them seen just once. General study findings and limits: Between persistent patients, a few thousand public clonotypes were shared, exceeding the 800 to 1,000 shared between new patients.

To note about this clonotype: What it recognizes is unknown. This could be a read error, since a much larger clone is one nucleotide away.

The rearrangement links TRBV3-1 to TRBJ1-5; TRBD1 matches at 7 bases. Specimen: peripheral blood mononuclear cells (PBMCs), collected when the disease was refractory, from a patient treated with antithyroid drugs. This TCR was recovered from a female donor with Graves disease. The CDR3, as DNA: TGTGCCAGCAACCAAGCCGGGACAGCATATCAGCCCCAGCATTTT. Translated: CASNQAGTAYQPQHF.